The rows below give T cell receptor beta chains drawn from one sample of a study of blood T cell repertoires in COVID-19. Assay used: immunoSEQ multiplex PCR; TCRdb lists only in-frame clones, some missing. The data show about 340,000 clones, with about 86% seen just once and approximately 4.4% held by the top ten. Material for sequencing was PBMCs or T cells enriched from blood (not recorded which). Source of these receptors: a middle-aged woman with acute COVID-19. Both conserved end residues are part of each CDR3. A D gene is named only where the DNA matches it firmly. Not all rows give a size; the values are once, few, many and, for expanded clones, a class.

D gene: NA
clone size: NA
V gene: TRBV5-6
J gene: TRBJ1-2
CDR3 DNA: TGTGCCAGCAGCTTGCCCAACTCCAGGGGACCCTTCACCTTC
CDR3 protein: CASSLPNSRGPFTF

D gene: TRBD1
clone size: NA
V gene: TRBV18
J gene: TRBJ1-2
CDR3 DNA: TGTGCCAGCTCACCAATAGGACAGGAATCTGGCTACACCTTC
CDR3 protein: CASSPIGQESGYTF

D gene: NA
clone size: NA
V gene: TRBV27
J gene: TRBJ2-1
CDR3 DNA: TGTGCCAGCACCACAGGAGCCAATGAGCAGTTCTTC
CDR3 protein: CASTTGANEQFF

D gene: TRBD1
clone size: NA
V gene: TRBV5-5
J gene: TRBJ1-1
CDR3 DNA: TGTGCCAGCAGCAGAGGACAGGGGAGTATCGCTGAAGCTTTCTTT
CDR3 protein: CASSRGQGSIAEAFF

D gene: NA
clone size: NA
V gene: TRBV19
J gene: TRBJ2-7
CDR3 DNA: TGTGCCAGTAGTCTAGCCCCAGTCTACGAGCAGTACTTC
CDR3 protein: CASSLAPVYEQYF

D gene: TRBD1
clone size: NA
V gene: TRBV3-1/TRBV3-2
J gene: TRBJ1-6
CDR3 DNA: TGTGCCAGCAGCCTTCGACAGGGCCAGTCACCCCTCCACTTT
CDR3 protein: CASSLRQGQSPLHF

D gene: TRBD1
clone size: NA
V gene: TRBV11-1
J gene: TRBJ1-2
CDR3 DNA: TGTGCCAGCAGCTCCCGGTGGGACAGGGTCTTCTCTGGCTACACCTTC
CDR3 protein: CASSSRWDRVFSGYTF

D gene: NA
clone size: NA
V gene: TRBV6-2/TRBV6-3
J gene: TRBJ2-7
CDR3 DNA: TGTGCCAGCAGTTACTCTAAACAGAGCTCCTACGAGCAGTACTTC
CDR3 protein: CASSYSKQSSYEQYF

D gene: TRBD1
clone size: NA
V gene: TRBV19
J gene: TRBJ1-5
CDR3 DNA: TGTGCCAGTAGTATACAGGGGGGGCCCCAGCATTTT
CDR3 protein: CASSIQGGPQHF

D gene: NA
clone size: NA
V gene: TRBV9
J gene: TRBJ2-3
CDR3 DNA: TGTGCCAGCAGCGTAGGGCAGGGTGTGACAGATACGCAGTATTTT
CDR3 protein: CASSVGQGVTDTQYF

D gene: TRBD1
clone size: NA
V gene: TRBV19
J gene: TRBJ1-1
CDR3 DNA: TGTGCCTCCAAGACAGGGCCAATGAACACTGAAGCTTTCTTT
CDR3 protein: CASKTGPMNTEAFF

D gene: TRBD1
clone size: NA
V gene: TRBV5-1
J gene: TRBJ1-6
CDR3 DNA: TGCGCCAGCAGCTTATCCGGGACAGTTAATTCACCCCTCCACTTT
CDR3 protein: CASSLSGTVNSPLHF

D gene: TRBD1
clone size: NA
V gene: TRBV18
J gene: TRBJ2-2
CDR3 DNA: TGTGCCAGCTCACCGGGACAGGGAGGTACCGGGGAGCTGTTTTTT
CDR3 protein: CASSPGQGGTGELFF

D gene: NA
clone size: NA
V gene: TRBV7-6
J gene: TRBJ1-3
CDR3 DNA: TGTGCCAGCAGCTTAGTTCTAGGAAACACCATATATTTT
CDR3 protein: CASSLVLGNTIYF

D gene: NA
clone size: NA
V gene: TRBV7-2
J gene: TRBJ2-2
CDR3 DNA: TGTGCCAGCACTTTTCAGGGTTTGAACACCGGGGAGCTGTTTTTT
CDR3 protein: CASTFQGLNTGELFF

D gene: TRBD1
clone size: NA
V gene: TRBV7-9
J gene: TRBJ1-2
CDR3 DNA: TGTGCCAGCAGCTTTTGGGCAGGGGGCGCGGATGGCTACACCTTC
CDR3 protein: CASSFWAGGADGYTF

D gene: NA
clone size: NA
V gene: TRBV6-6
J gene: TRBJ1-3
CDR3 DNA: TGTGCCAGCACTTCCGTTTCAGTGACTGTTGGCACCATATATTTT
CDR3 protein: CASTSVSVTVGTIYF

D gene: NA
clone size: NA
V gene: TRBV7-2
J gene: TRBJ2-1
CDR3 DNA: TGTGCCAGCAGCTTACGGGGTCTGGGCAATGAGCAGTTCTTC
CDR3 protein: CASSLRGLGNEQFF

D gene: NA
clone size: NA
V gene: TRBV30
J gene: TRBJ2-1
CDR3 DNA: TGTGCCTGCAACATCCCCCGGCGGACTCGGGCCGCGGGTAAGCAGTTCTTC
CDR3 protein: CACNIPRRTRAAGKQFF

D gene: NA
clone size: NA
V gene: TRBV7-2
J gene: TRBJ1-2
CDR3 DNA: TGTGCCACCCTCGTGTCTGCCGGATCTACGGGGGGCTACACCTTC
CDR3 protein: CATLVSAGSTGGYTF

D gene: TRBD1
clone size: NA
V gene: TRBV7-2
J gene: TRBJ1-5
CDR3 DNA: TGTGCCAGCAGTTTACAGGGGGGTAGCAATCAGCCCCAGCATTTT
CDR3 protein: CASSLQGGSNQPQHF

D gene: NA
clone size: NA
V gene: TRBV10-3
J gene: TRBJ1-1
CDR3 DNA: TGTGCCATCAGCTCCGACAGAGACACTGAAGCTTTCTTT
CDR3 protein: CAISSDRDTEAFF

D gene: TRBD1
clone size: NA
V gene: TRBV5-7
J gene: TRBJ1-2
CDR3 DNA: TGTGCCAGCAGCTGGGACAGGAGACCGGGGTTGGGTGGCTACACCTTC
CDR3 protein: CASSWDRRPGLGGYTF

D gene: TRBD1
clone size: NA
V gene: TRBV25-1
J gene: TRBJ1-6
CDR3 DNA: TGTGCCTCAGCAGACAGGGGCGAATCACCCCTCCACTTT
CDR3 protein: CASADRGESPLHF

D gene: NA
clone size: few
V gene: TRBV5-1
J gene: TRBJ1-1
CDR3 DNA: TGCGCCAGCAGCTTCGGACAGTTGCCAATGAACACTGAAGCTTTCTTT
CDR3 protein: CASSFGQLPMNTEAFF

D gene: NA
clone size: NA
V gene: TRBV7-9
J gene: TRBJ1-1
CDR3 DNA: TGTGCCAGCAGCTTAAACACAGGGAGTGAAGCTTTCTTT
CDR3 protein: CASSLNTGSEAFF

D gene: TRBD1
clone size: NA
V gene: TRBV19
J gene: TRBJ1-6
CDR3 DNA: TGTGCCAGTACTGCAGGGGGCGCTTATTCACCCCTCCACTTT
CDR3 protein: CASTAGGAYSPLHF

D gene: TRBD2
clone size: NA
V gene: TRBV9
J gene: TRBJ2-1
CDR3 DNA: TGTGCCAGCGGCGCTCCAGCGGGAAAAGGTAATGAGCAGTTCTTC
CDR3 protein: CASGAPAGKGNEQFF

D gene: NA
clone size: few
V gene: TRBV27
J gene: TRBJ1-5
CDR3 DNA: TGTGCCAGCAGATTAACAGGGTCGGATCAGCCCCAGCATTTT
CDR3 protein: CASRLTGSDQPQHF

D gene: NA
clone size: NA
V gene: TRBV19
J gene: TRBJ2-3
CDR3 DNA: TGTGCCAGTAGTGCGGGACAGCTCACTAGCACAGATACGCAGTATTTT
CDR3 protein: CASSAGQLTSTDTQYF

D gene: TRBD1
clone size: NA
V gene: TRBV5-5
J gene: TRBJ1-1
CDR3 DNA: TGTGCCAGCACGGACAGAGGGGGCTCGAACACTGAAGCTTTCTTT
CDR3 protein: CASTDRGGSNTEAFF

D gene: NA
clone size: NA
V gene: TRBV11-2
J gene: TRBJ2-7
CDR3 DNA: TGTGCCAGCAGCTTAGCGCCAACGACAGTCTACGAGCAGTACTTC
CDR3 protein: CASSLAPTTVYEQYF

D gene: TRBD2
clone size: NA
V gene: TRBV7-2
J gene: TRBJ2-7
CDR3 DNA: TGTGCCAGCAGCGTGGGCCCCCGGACTAGCGCCCCGATAGACTACGAGCAGTACTTC
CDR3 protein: CASSVGPRTSAPIDYEQYF

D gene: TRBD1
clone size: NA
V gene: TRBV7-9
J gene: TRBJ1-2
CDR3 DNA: TGTGCCAGCAGCATCACCGACAGGGATAACTATGGCTACACCTTC
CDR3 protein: CASSITDRDNYGYTF

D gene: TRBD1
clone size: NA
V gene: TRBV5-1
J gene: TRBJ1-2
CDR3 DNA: TGCGCCAGCAGCCCGCAGGGGGACTATGGCTACACCTTC
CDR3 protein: CASSPQGDYGYTF